This record looks at one T cell receptor (beta chain) sequence and its context. The V and J ends lost 4 bases and 7 bases respectively, with 13 bases between them. The germline CDR1 and CDR2 sequences are LGHDT and YNNKEL (reference sequence). This CDR3 has 14 residues. This entry belongs to a study of blood T cell repertoires in COVID-19. At the level of the study: Whether acute or convalescent, the COVID-19 samples came from the United States, Italy and Spain.

Methods used by the authors: By means of reference gene primer amplification, nucleated cell counts were estimated. Libraries were prepared by immunoSEQ multiplex PCR; TCRdb keeps only in-frame clonotypes and omits some of them. Clone size and the V and J calls come from that table; the DNA yielded D and trimming. This table holds approximately 260,000 clones, 70% to 90% found once. This sequence originates from a woman between 65 and 79 years old with acute or convalescent COVID-19. The sample taken for sequencing was peripheral blood. V is TRBV3-1 (or the pseudogene TRBV3-2) and J is TRBJ2-2; possibly TRBD2 for D (6 bases). CDR3 nucleotide sequence: TGTGCCAGCAGCCGCGGGGCCCGCGTCGGGGAGCTGTTTTTT. Translation: CASSRGARVGELFF.